This T cell receptor beta chain was found in a study of T-cell memory formation after mild COVID-19. Whole-study results and caveats: Prior to infection, memory already included some responding clones, suggesting cross-reactive memory joined. From day 15 to 85, contracting clones were balanced between CD4 and CD8, whereas later expanders leaned toward CD4+.

TCRdb re-derived calls from the 5' RACE reads in MiXCR, one entry per CDR3 protein. The data hold roughly 620,000 distinct CDR3 sequences, with about a sixth observed a single time. The table lists this clonotype with a few counts. Its antigen is undetermined. Relative to the germline gene, one junction end is altered; a read error may explain this. The CDR3 extends over 16 amino acids. Germline V lookup: CDR1 SSHAT, CDR2 FNYEAQ (reference sequence). Sequences were obtained from PBMCs or a T cell subset sorted from them (not recorded which). The receptor comes from an adult woman who had mild COVID-19 (a few samples of this study predate the infection). Cell type and time point are not known. The chain has TRBV7-7 and TRBJ2-5, with 15 nucleotides matching TRBD2. The CDR3 loop reads CASSLGLAGGPETQYF. As DNA, the CDR3 is TGTGCTAGCAGCTTAGGACTAGCGGGAGGGCCGGAGACCCAGTACTTC.